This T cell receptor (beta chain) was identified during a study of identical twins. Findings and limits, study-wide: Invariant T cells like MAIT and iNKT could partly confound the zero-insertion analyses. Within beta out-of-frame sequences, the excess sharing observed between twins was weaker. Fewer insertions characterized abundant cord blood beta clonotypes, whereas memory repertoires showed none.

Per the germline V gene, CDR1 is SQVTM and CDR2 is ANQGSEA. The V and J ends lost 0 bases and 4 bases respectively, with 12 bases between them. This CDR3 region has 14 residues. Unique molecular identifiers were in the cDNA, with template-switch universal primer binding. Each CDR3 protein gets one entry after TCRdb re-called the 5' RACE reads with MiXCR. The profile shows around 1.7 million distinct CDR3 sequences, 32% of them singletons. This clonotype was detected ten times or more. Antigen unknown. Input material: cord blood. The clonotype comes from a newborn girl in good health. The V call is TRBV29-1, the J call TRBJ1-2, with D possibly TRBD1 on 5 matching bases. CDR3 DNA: TGCAGCGTTGAAGATCGAGGGACCACCTATGGCTACACCTTC. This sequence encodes CSVEDRGTTYGYTF. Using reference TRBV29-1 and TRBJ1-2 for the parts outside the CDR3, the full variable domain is SAVISQKPSRDICQRGTSLTIQCQVDSQVTMMFWYRQQPGQSLTLIATANQGSEATYESGFVIDKFPISRPNLTFSTLTVSNMSPEDSSIYLCSVEDRGTTYGYTFGSGTRLTVV.